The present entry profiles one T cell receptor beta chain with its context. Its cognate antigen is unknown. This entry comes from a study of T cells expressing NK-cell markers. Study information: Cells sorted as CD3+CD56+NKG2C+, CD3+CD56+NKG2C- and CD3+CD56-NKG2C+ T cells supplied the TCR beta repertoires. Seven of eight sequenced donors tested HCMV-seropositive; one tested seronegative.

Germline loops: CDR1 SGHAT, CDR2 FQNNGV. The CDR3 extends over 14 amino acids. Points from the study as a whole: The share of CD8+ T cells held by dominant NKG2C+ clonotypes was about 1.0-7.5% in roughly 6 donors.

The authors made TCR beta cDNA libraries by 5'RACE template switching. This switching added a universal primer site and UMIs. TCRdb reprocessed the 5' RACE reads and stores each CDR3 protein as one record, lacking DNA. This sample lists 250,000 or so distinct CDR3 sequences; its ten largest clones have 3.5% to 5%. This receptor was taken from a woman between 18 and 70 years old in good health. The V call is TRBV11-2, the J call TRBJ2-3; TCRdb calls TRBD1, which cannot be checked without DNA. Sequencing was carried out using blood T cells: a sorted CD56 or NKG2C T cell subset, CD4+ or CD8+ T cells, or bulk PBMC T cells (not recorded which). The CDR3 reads CASSPGRGTDTQYF.